This T cell receptor (beta chain) was sequenced for a study of blood T cell repertoires in COVID-19. About the research overall: Spain, Italy and the United States supplied samples that represented acute and convalescent COVID-19. T cells, B-cell-depleted T cells, or PBMCs provided the cDNA or gDNA that served as material.

Cohort allocation depended upon clinical history that participants reported. What the recovered Cohort 3 donors had was two negative PCRs, clearance, or symptom resolution. V lost 5 bases to trimming and J lost 7 bases; unmatched junction nucleotides: 7. Germline loops: CDR1 MDHEN, CDR2 SYDVKM. This CDR3 region has 14 residues. Some clones are missing from TCRdb's copy, which holds only in-frame ones; the method was immunoSEQ multiplex PCR. The profile covers around 310,000 clones, with about 88% appearing a single time and over 9% taken by the ten largest. The chain recombines TRBV28 with TRBJ1-1; TRBD1 aligns across 10 bases. The clonotype comes from a woman aged 40-49 years who had recovered from COVID-19. Sequenced: PBMCs or T cells enriched from blood (not recorded which). In DNA form, the CDR3 reads TGTGCCAGCAGTATCCCGGGACAGGGGAATGAAGCTTTCTTT. It encodes CASSIPGQGNEAFF.